A selection of T cell receptor beta chains follows, all from one sample in a study of blood T cells in healthy people across ages. TCRdb re-called the 5' RACE reads with MiXCR, one entry per CDR3 protein. Of about 640,000 distinct CDR3 sequences in the sample, around 54% were seen once. The sequenced sample consisted of blood. Receptor source: a man aged 60 to 69 in good health. The CDR3 runs from the conserved cysteine through the conserved F or W. Each record gives: V gene, J gene, CDR3 protein.

>TRBV4-2|TRBJ2-5
CASSQGVPDRQETQYF
>TRBV5-5|TRBJ1-6
CASRSGQGVRPLHF
>TRBV2|TRBJ1-2
CAGGREGGYTF
>TRBV7-2|TRBJ2-5
CASSQRSRRGETQYF
>TRBV6-6|TRBJ2-7
CASRREGREQYF
>TRBV10-3|TRBJ2-3
CAISPTSGGTDAQYF
>TRBV7-2|TRBJ1-2
CASSLVSGAPTF
>TRBV2|TRBJ2-5
CASSHRYNQETQYF
>TRBV20-1|TRBJ2-2
CSAKKDYYTGELFF
>TRBV27|TRBJ2-1
CASSLLSGYNEQFF
>TRBV12-3/TRBV12-4|TRBJ2-3
CASSIGQTDTQYF
>TRBV6-6|TRBJ1-5
CASSETGDLGQPQHF
>TRBV29-1|TRBJ1-1
CSVTGAVGTEAFF
>TRBV10-3|TRBJ1-6
CAIRPTGESNSPLHF
>TRBV3-1|TRBJ2-1
CASSHTSGGYNEQFF
>TRBV18|TRBJ1-4
CASSHLGFEKLFF
>TRBV27|TRBJ1-1
CASRAGGRAFF
>TRBV21-1|TRBJ1-2
CASSTRTGSGYTF
>TRBV4-2|TRBJ2-1
CASSQEGFTDEQFF
>TRBV7-8|TRBJ2-5
CASSLAGRMQGTQYF
>TRBV15|NA
CATSRDRDVRYEQYF
>TRBV2|TRBJ2-4
CASSEPPYRPGGGPKNIQYF
>TRBV29-1|TRBJ2-7
CSVVRGFVDEQYF
>TRBV10-3|TRBJ2-5
CAISPRVNRETMETQYF
>TRBV20-1|TRBJ1-5
CSARQQELNQPQHF
>TRBV20-1|TRBJ2-7
CSAGEWGSSYNEQYF
>TRBV20-1|TRBJ2-5
CSAAKDGGQETQYF
>TRBV11-2|TRBJ2-5
CASSSPGTGSFFGVQETQYF
>TRBV20-1|TRBJ2-7
CSADGTGGGGRYEQYF
>TRBV18|TRBJ1-1
CASSPLRENTEAFF
>TRBV28|TRBJ2-1
CASSSPAYNEQFF
>TRBV20-1|TRBJ2-5
CSARDWVGAETQYF
>TRBV3-1|TRBJ1-2
CASSQDTGINGYTF
>TRBV18|TRBJ2-1
CASSPLAGPYNEQFF
>TRBV5-1|TRBJ2-1
CASSAGTINEQFF
>TRBV6-4|TRBJ2-1
CASSLQGDLNEQFF
>TRBV20-1|TRBJ2-3
CSATGTASDTQYF
>TRBV29-1|TRBJ2-5
CSVEGTEQETQYF
>TRBV11-1|TRBJ2-1
CASSPDNYNEQFF
>TRBV9|TRBJ1-6
CASSGGVGRSPLHF
>TRBV20-1|TRBJ1-2
CSARRQGSNYGYTF
>TRBV20-1|TRBJ1-3
CSAIPDRGNTIYF
>TRBV24-1|TRBJ1-5
CATSTREFSNQPQHF
>TRBV5-5|TRBJ2-7
CASSWEGRTYEQYF
>TRBV29-1|TRBJ1-2
CSVDRGRGYTF